This TCR beta chain was retrieved from a study of cytomegalovirus exposure and HLA in healthy donors (dated by TCRdb to about 2017). Background on the whole study: According to an earlier analysis of around 600 of the donors, roughly 180 million T cells yielded roughly 110 million unique TCR beta sequences and more than 250 Gb of sequence data. Roughly 300 gigabases of sequencing data and around 85 million unique TCR sequences made up an early release that covered about 640 HLA-typed donors. Of the 300 to 450 genotyped donors, 81% were placed in the genetic ancestry cluster associated with self-reported Caucasian donors. The aim of the study was to test whether cataloging public T cell receptors could identify signatures of past pathogen exposure. The study profiled the T cell repertoires of some 610 subjects by immunosequencing and related them to cytomegalovirus serostatus. Along with the approximately 700-subject first cohort, a separate validation cohort of roughly 110 different subjects was used. High-throughput TCR immunosequencing, statistical association of individual TCRs with disease status, and machine learning were combined to predict cytomegalovirus infection status. In a later analysis, previously published TCR beta repertoires from more than 500 donors were re-analyzed and high-resolution HLA genotyping was added so that TCR occurrence patterns could be studied. The later analysis used no new phenotypic data to find candidate immune exposures, relying instead on TCR beta sequences and their occurrence across donors. To decide whether each TCR beta V gene segment behaved as functional or pseudogenic, an earlier analysis of some 570 of the donors relied on high-throughput TCR beta sequencing. Alongside the repertoire data, information on donor age, sex, ethnicity and CMV serostatus was compiled. A later genetic analysis used genome-wide SNP genotypes for about 60% of the roughly 700 donors, treating that subset as a discovery cohort. Every discovery cohort repertoire had been produced on one sequencing platform. Class I and class II HLA loci were covered by the typing at four-digit resolution. The number of typed donors differed by locus: about 629-630 for A, B, C, DRB1 and DQB1; approximately 530 for DQA1; 606 for DPA1; and some 450 for DPB1. Because of strong linkage in the cohort, roughly five DR-DQ haplotypes were treated as single units for association and clustering. Among some 400 genotyped donors of the cohort, an average of roughly 230,000 unique TCR beta nucleotide sequences was sequenced per donor, of which about 18% were non-productive.

Its CDR3 holds 16 amino acids, cysteine through phenylalanine. Only CDR3 DNA remains: 48 bases, in frame from the first base. The germline V gene specifies SGHTA as CDR1 and FQGNSA as CDR2. V lost 5 bases and J lost 7 bases; the stretch between them is 20 bases long. The receptor library was made with the immunoSEQ multiplex PCR assay. For the multiplex PCR, a mixture combining 60 forward primers for TCR Vbeta segments and 13 reverse primers for TCR Jbeta segments was used. The CDR3 region of rearranged TCR beta genes was amplified from genomic DNA by a multiplex PCR assay. The amplified TCR beta libraries were sequenced on the Illumina HiSeq System as 87-base-pair reads. From the authors' description of their analysis: Across the 500 to 750 repertoires, a later analysis counted 80 million or so unique TCR beta chains, 9.5 million to 12 million of which were shared by at least two donors. A nearest-neighbor algorithm error-corrected the raw reads and collapsed the reads into unique sequences, merging closely related sequences to remove PCR and sequencing errors. V, D and J gene segments were assigned by aligning CDR3 sequences to IMGT reference sequences. Each retained sequence needed at least a six-nucleotide match to both a V gene segment and a J gene segment. A rearrangement was called productive if the CDR3 had no stop codons and remained in frame with V and J, and every other rearrangement was called non-productive. CDR3 was defined by IMGT convention, running from the second conserved V-encoded cysteine to the conserved J-encoded phenylalanine. In an earlier analysis of around 640 of the donors, sequences lacking an unambiguous match to a single V gene segment were excluded. An earlier analysis of some 500 of the donors classified V segments as functional when productive rearrangements were above 56.7% and as segregating when the standard deviation between donors was above 5%. A statistical classification framework was built to diagnose cytomegalovirus status from the catalog of TCR beta chain sequences. A later analysis assigned V and J genes by comparing TCR nucleotide sequences with IMGT/GENE-DB human TR gene sequences. The TCRdist pipeline was used in a later analysis to assign CDR3 sequences and most-parsimonious VDJ recombination scenarios. In a later analysis, each TCR beta chain was defined by its CDR3 amino acid sequence together with its V-gene family, and reads lacking a unique V-gene family were excluded. To address suspected cross-contamination and a sequencing artifact, a later analysis removed several hundred highly shared, low-generation-probability nucleotide sequences. In a later analysis, a clonal expansion index was calculated for each public chain from normalized within-repertoire ranks of inferred template counts. A later analysis computed generation probabilities with a VDJ recombination model fitted to out-of-frame rearrangements, and checked the results against IGoR. In a later analysis, TCR-TCR, TCR-HLA and TCR-CMV co-occurrence was scored with hypergeometric tests, and a repertoire-size bias correction was applied to TCR pairs. To estimate false discovery rates, a later analysis permuted the HLA or CMV assignments 20 times. In a later analysis, co-occurring TCRs were grouped with DBSCAN, and TCRdist sequence similarity was added when clustering was performed within HLA-allele-positive subsets. Co-occurrence clustering excluded repertoires with fewer than 30,000 or more than 120,000 public chains, plus five with anomalous nucleotide sharing. TCRdb carries this immuneACCESS record with in-frame sequences only. Its versions omit some clonotypes, under half of them owing to an unresolved V gene in the studies checked, with the rest unexplained. Clone size and V and J calls were adopted from that table, with D and trimming inferred from the DNA. The sample profile shows more than 95,000 clones; 17% of them were found once. The ten largest clones add up to approximately 2.9% of the sample.

What the study reported, not specific to this receptor: Correlated functional status among segregating V segments might reflect linkage disequilibrium, but an unknown experimental factor could not be ruled out. Broadly in line with IMGT annotations, most TCR beta V segments showed up in productive rearrangements about 87% or about 30% of the time in an earlier analysis of 587 of the donors. A group of highly shared sequence variants was considered likely to be a technical artifact of the sequencing pipeline. Because HLA typing was missing for some donors at each locus, association tests included only the typed subset. According to a later analysis, most CMV-associated TCR beta chains appeared to be HLA-restricted, and the HLA associations seemed to be driven largely by CMV exposure. Because counts were too low, about 18 rarely observed V segments, including chromosome 9 orphons, were left out of the earlier analysis of 587 of the donors. Across donors, most TCR sequences were observed very rarely, whereas some public TCRs were present in many individuals. Cytomegalovirus status was reported to be diagnosed by the classifier with high specificity and sensitivity in both the original and validation cohorts. According to a later analysis, parvovirus B19, influenza, CMV and Epstein-Barr virus appeared linked to several top co-occurrence clusters. A further reported finding was that TCR beta sequences accurately predicted the HLA-A and HLA-B alleles for most subjects in the first cohort. A later genetic analysis associated a missense DCLRE1C variant with V-gene and J-gene trimming of TCR beta chains, and an independent cohort replicated the association. In the study, some 180 TCR beta chains were listed as associated with cytomegalovirus. In a later analysis, HLA-associated TCR beta chains showed more clonal expansion and lower generation probabilities than non-associated chains that were equally common. A later genetic analysis reported fewer N-insertions in productive TCRs among donors in an Asian-associated ancestry cluster than the roughly 700-donor mean. Three of the identified cytomegalovirus-associated TCR beta chains were confirmed in vitro to be specific for cytomegalovirus antigens. According to a later analysis, TCR association rates differed among HLA loci, with DRB1 alleles showing the most associated TCRs and HLA-C alleles showing the fewest. It was suggested by the authors that the approach could potentially be generalized to other disease states and immunological phenotypes. Specific HLA alleles were associated with 15,000 to 20,000 TCR beta sequences at a false discovery rate of 0.05 in a later analysis. In this cohort, only TCR beta chains were sequenced, and detectable features were limited by the absence of alpha or paired-chain data. Presence/absence analyses assumed roughly uniform sequencing depth across donors, an assumption that may not hold. Strong co-occurrence of HLA alleles, especially DR and DQ, made assigning TCR associations to individual alleles difficult. Immune exposure information for the cohort was limited to CMV serostatus. Because the 87-base-pair reads could not distinguish some IMGT-functional V segments, including TRBV6-2 and TRBV6-3, those segments were excluded.

This clone was detected only a few times. Its specific antigen is unknown. Base-call qualities are not available, and no considerably larger clone is one nucleotide away. The cohort comprised around 690 healthy bone marrow donors. At the time of sampling, all cohort members were nominally healthy, though unrecorded immune exposures were likely present. The donor was CMV seropositive and was included in the group of almost 300 seropositive cohort members. Each donor provided a peripheral blood sample, and peripheral blood mononuclear cells were used for TCR beta sequencing. Genomic DNA extraction from the blood cell samples was performed with the Qiagen DNeasy Blood Extraction Kit.

The sequenced sample consisted of PBMCs. This receptor chain uses TRBV7-2 and TRBJ2-2; TRBD2 is perhaps the D gene, given 6 matching bases. This receptor was obtained from a female donor in good health and CMV-seropositive. The DNA sequence follows: TGTGCCAGCAGCCCCCGTTGGCAGGGAGGTGGCGGGGAGCTGTTTTTT. It encodes CASSPRWQGGGGELFF.